These T cell receptor beta chains were read from a single sample in a study of cytomegalovirus exposure and HLA in healthy donors. Using immunoSEQ multiplex PCR, the repertoire was profiled, and TCRdb retains in-frame clones only, with some absent. This table lists roughly 190,000 clones. Sequenced sample: PBMCs. The source of these receptors is a man in his thirties or forties in good health and CMV-seronegative. Each CDR3 is given with its conserved first and last residue. Each record gives: V gene, J gene, D gene, CDR3 protein, CDR3 DNA. D genes are given only for firm matches.

TRBV6-6	TRBJ2-7	TRBD1	CASSGTGLSYEQYF	TGTGCCAGCAGCGGGACAGGGCTTTCCTACGAGCAGTACTTC
TRBV7-9	TRBJ2-7	-	CASSSPTTGDYEQYF	TGTGCCAGCAGCTCCCCTACCACGGGGGACTACGAGCAGTACTTC
TRBV11-2	TRBJ1-6	-	CASSLVLGRENSPLHF	TGTGCCAGCAGCTTAGTCCTGGGGCGGGAAAATTCACCCCTCCACTTT
TRBV29-1	TRBJ1-1	-	CSVEHKGVTEAFF	TGCAGCGTGGAACACAAGGGGGTTACTGAAGCTTTCTTT
TRBV27	TRBJ2-7	-	CASSFLPGEHEQYF	TGTGCCAGCAGTTTCCTCCCGGGAGAGCACGAGCAGTACTTC
TRBV6-6	TRBJ2-1	-	CASSYQYNEQFF	TGTGCCAGCAGTTACCAATACAATGAGCAGTTCTTC
TRBV2	TRBJ1-5	TRBD1	CAGSGQGIGNQPQHF	TGTGCCGGTTCCGGACAGGGAATTGGCAATCAGCCCCAGCATTTT
TRBV7-9	TRBJ1-2	-	CASRRRGGDYGYTF	TGTGCCAGCAGACGCCGCGGGGGGGACTATGGCTACACCTTC
TRBV11-3	TRBJ2-1	-	CASSLGQQYNEQFF	TGTGCCAGCAGCTTAGGACAGCAATACAATGAGCAGTTCTTC
TRBV6-4	TRBJ2-5	TRBD2	CASSPLAGVQETQYF	TGTGCCAGCAGCCCCCTAGCGGGGGTCCAAGAGACCCAGTACTTC
TRBV11-3	TRBJ1-6	-	CASSFDRRGNSPLHF	TGTGCCAGCAGCTTCGACAGAAGAGGAAATTCACCCCTCCACTTT
TRBV27	TRBJ2-3	-	CASSYENTQYF	TGTGCCAGCAGTTATGAGAATACGCAGTATTTT
TRBV7-2	TRBJ2-7	TRBD1	CASSFTGTGSYEQYF	TGTGCCAGCAGCTTTACCGGGACAGGGAGCTACGAGCAGTACTTC